This T cell receptor (beta chain) was retrieved from a study of blood T cell repertoires in COVID-19 (dated by TCRdb to 2019 to 2021). Regarding the study in general: The collaborator samples originated in the United States, Italy and Spain and spanned the acute and convalescent phases of COVID-19. Where available, HLA class I and class II types were obtained from metadata supplied by the sample provider rather than from assay-based typing. The sample metadata nearly always contained a de-identified subject ID, COVID-19 status, age in years and sex. The prospective study material was composed of cDNA or gDNA derived from T cells, B-cell-depleted T cells, or PBMCs. A freely available public database, intended as a resource for researchers studying the immune response to SARS-CoV-2, is where the repertoires were released. The samples were drawn from the first 160 participants of the ongoing ImmuneRACE study and from over 950 subjects provided by 6 global collaborators. Deeply sampled blood TCRbeta repertoires from subjects exposed to, actively infected with, or recovered from COVID-19 were included in the dataset.

TCRbeta CDR3 regions were amplified from genomic DNA by means of the immunoSEQ Assay, a bias-controlled multiplex PCR. For the original study's pipeline: The number of nucleated cells in each sample was estimated by amplification of reference gene primers within the assay. Sequence reads were collapsed and filtered to measure the absolute abundance of every unique TCRbeta CDR3 rearrangement. For each sample, productive Simpson clonality was calculated by taking the square root of Simpson's diversity index across productive rearrangements. Not all clones reach the TCRdb copy of this immuneACCESS table, which keeps in-frame sequences only. Checked studies attribute under half of the gap to unresolved V genes and leave the rest unexplained. Clonal size and the V and J genes are those of that table, whereas D and trimming came from the DNA. The sample contains approximately 210,000 clones, more than 85% of them found a single time. 1.9% of the sample goes to the ten largest clones.

There are 13 amino acids in the CDR3, from cysteine to phenylalanine inclusive. Only the CDR3 DNA is retained, 39 bases long and in frame from the first base. Relative to germline, V is 5 bases shorter and J is 6 bases shorter, with 13 bases between their ends. CDR1 is given as SGHNT and CDR2 as YENEEA, both from the germline V gene. Collaborating institutions collected whole blood in K2EDTA tubes following their own protocols. For TCRbeta analysis, collaborators shipped samples as frozen whole blood, isolated PBMCs, or DNA extracted from either of those sample types. This clone appeared once. There is no known antigen for this receptor. No quality values exist for individual bases; no much larger clone is one base distant. Findings and caveats that apply to the study as a whole: The amount of clinical and demographic metadata varied by source and participant and was provided uncurated.

The chain is encoded by TRBV11-3 joined to TRBJ1-2; D gene: possibly TRBD1, on 5 matching bases. Sequenced sample: peripheral blood. The receptor was isolated from a man aged 40-55 years with active or convalescent COVID-19. The DNA sequence follows: TGTGCCAGCAGCCTCCGGGGCGGGGATGGCTACACCTTC. Its protein is CASSLRGGDGYTF.